This T cell receptor (beta chain) is from a study of cytomegalovirus exposure and HLA in healthy donors. The PCR contained 60 Vbeta and 13 Jbeta primers. Assay used: immunoSEQ multiplex PCR; TCRdb lists only in-frame clones, some missing. In the table there are about 140,000 clones, around three quarters of which are singletons. The CDR3 totals 13 residues. In germline, CDR1 is MNHEY, CDR2 SVGAGI. Trimming took 2 bases from V and 6 from J, leaving 10 bases between them. The V call is TRBV6-5, the J call TRBJ1-2, with D uncertain. Sequenced: PBMCs. This clonotype originated in a woman in her forties in good health and CMV-seronegative. The CDR3 DNA sequence: TGTGCCAGCAGTTACCACAGCATCCATGGCTACACCTTC. Its translation: CASSYHSIHGYTF.